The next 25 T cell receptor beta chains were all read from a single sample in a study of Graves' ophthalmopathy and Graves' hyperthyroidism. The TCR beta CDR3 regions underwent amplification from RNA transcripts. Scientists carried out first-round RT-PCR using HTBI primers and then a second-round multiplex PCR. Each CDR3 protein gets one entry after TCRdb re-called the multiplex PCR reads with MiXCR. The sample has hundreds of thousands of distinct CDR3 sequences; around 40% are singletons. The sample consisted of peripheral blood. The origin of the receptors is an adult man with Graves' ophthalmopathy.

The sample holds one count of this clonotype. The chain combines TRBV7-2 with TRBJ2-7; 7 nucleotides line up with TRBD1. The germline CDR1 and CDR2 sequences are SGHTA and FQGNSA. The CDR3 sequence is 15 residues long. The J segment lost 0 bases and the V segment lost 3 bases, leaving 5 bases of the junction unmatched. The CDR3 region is CASSLRDSVSYEQYF. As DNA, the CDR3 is TGTGCCAGCAGCTTGAGGGACAGTGTCTCCTACGAGCAGTACTTC.

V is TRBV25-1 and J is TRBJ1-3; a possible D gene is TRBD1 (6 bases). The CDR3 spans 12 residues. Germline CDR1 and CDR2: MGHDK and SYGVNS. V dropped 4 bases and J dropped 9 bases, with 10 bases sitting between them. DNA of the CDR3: TGTGCCAGCAGTGCGAACAGGGTCACCATATATTTT. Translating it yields CASSANRVTIYF.

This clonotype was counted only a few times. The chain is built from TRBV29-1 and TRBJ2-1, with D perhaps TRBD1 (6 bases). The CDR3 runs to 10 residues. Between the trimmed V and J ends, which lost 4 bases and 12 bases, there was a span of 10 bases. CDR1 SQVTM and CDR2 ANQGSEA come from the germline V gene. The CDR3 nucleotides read TGCAGCGTTGCAACCAGGGGGCAGTTCTTC. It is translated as CSVATRGQFF.

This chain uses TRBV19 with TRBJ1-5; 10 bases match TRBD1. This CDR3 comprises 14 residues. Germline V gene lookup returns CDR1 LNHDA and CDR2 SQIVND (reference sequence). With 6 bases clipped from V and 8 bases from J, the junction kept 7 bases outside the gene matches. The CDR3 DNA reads TGTGCCAGTAGGTCGACAGGGGGCTTGGAGCCCCAGCATTTT. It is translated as CASRSTGGLEPQHF.

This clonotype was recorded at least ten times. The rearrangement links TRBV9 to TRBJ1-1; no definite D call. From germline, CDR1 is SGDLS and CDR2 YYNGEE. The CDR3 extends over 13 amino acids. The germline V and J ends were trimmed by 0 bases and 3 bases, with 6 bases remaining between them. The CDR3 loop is CASSVAVHTEAFF. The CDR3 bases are TGTGCCAGCAGCGTAGCTGTCCACACTGAAGCTTTCTTT.

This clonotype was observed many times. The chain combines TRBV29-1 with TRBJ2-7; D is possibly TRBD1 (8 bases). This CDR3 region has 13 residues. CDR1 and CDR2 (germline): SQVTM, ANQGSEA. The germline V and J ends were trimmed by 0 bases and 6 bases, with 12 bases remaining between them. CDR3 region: CSVEEGGTGEQYF. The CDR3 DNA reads TGCAGCGTTGAAGAGGGGGGGACAGGCGAGCAGTACTTC.

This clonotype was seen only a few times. The CDR3 bases are TGCAGTGCTACAGAATGGGAGAGAGAGACCCAGTACTTC. Translated, it gives CSATEWERETQYF. This rearrangement joins TRBV20-1 to TRBJ2-5; possible D gene TRBD2, 5 bases. Trimming took 4 bases from V and 4 from J, leaving 13 bases between them. Germline V gene sequence: CDR1 DFQATT, CDR2 SNEGSKA (reference sequence). This CDR3 comprises 13 residues.

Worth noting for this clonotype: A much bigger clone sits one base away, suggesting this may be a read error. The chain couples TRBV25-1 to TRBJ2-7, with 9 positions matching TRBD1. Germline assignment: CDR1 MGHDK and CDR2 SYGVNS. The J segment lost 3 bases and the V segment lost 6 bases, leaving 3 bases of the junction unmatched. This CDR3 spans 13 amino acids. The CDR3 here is CASRWTGDYEQYF. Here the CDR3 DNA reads TGTGCCAGCAGGTGGACAGGGGACTACGAGCAGTACTTC.

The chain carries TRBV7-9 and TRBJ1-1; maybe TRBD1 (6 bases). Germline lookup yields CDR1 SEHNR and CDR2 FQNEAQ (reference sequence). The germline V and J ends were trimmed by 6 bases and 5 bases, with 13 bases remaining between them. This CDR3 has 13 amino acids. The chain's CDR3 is CASRGASRTEAFF. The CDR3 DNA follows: TGTGCCAGCAGGGGGGCCAGTCGAACTGAAGCTTTCTTT.

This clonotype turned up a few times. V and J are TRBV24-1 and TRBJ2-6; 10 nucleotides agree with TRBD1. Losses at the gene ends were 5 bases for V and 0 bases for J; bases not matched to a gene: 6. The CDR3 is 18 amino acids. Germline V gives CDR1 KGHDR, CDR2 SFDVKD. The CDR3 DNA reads TGTGCCACCAGTGGTTTCGACAGGGGGCTCTCTGGGGCCAACGTCCTGACTTTC. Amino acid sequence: CATSGFDRGLSGANVLTF.

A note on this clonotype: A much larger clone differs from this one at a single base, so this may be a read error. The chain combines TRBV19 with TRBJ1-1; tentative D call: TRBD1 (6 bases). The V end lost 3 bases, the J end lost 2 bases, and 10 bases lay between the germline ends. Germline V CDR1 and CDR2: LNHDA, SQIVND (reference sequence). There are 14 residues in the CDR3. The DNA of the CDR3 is TGTGCCAGTAGTATGGACAGCACCAACACTGAAGCTTTCTTT. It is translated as CASSMDSTNTEAFF.

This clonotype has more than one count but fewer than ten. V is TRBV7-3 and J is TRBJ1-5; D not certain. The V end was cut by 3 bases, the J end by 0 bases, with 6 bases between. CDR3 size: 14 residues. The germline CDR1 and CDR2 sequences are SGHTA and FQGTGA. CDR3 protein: CASSLTHSNQPQHF. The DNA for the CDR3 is TGTGCCAGCAGCTTGACGCATAGCAATCAGCCCCAGCATTTT.

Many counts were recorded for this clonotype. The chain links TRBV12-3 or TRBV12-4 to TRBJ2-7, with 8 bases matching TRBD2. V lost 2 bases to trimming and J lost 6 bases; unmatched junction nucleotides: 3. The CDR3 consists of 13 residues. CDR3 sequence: CASSLTREGEQYF. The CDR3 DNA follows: TGTGCCAGCAGTTTAACTCGGGAGGGCGAGCAGTACTTC.

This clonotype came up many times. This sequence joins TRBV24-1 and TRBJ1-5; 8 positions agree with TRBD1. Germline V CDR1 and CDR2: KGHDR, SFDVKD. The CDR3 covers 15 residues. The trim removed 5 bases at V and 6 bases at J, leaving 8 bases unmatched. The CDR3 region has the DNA TGTGCCACCAGTGCGACAGGGGAAGTCAGTCAGCCCCAGCATTTT. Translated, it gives CATSATGEVSQPQHF.

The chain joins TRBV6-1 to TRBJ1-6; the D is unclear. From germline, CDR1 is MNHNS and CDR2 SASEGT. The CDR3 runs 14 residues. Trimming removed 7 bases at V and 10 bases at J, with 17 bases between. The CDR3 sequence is CASTREISGSPLHF. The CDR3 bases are TGTGCCAGCACCCGGGAAATCAGTGGATCACCCCTCCACTTT.

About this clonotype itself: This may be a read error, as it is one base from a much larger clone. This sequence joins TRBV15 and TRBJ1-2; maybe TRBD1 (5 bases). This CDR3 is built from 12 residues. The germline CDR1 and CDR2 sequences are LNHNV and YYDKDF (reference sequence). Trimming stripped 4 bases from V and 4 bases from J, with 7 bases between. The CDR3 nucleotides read TGTGCCACCAGCATGACAGCCTATGGCTACACCTTC. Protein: CATSMTAYGYTF.

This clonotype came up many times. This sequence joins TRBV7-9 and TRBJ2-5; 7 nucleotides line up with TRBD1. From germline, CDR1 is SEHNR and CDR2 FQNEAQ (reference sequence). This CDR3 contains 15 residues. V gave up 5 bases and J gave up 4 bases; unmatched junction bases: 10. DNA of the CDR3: TGTGCCAGCAGCCCCGTCGCCGACAGGGTAGAGACCCAGTACTTC. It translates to CASSPVADRVETQYF.

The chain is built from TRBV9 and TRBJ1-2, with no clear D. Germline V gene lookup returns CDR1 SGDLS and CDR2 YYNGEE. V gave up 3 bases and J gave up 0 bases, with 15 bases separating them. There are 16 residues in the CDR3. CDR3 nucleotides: TGTGCCAGCAGCGGGAGTCTGGGCAGGCCTAACTATGGCTACACCTTC. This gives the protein CASSGSLGRPNYGYTF.

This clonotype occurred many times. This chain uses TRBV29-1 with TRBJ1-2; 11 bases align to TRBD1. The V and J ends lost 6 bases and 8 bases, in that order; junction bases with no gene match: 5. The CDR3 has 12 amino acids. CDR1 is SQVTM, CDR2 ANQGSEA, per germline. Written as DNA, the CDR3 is TGCAGCGTGGACAGGGGGCTTCGAGGCTACACCTTC. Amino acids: CSVDRGLRGYTF. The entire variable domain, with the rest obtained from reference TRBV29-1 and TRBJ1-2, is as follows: SAVISQKPSRDICQRGTSLTIQCQVDSQVTMMFWYRQQPGQSLTLIATANQGSEATYESGFVIDKFPISRPNLTFSTLTVSNMSPEDSSIYLCSVDRGLRGYTFGSGTRLTVV.

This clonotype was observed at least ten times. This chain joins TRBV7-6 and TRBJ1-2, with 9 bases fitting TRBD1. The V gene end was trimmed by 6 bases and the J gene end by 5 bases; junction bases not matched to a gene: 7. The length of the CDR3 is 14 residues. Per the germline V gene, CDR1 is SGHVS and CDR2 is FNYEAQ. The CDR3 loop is CASSPDRGYYGYTF. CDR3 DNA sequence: TGTGCCAGCAGTCCCGACAGGGGGTATTATGGCTACACCTTC. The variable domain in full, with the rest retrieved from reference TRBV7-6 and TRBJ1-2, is GAGVSQSPRYKVTKRGQDVALRCDPISGHVSLYWYRQALGQGPEFLTYFNYEAQQDKSGLPNDRFSAERPEGSISTLTIQRTEQRDSAMYRCASSPDRGYYGYTFGSGTRLTVV.

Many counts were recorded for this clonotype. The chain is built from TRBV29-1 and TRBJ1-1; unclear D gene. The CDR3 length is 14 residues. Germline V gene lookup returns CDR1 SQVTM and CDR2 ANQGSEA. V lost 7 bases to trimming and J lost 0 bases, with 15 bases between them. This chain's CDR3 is CSERRAGVNTEAFF. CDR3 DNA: TGCAGCGAGCGAAGGGCGGGTGTGAACACTGAAGCTTTCTTT. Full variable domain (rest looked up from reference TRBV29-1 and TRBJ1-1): SAVISQKPSRDICQRGTSLTIQCQVDSQVTMMFWYRQQPGQSLTLIATANQGSEATYESGFVIDKFPISRPNLTFSTLTVSNMSPEDSSIYLCSERRAGVNTEAFFGQGTRLTVV.

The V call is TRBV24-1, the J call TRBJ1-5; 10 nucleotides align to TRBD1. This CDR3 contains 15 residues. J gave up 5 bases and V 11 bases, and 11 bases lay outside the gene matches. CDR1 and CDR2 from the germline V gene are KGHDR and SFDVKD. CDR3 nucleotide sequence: TGTGCCAGCAGCGGGGGCGGGACAGGGGATCAGCCCCAGCATTTT. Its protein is CASSGGGTGDQPQHF.

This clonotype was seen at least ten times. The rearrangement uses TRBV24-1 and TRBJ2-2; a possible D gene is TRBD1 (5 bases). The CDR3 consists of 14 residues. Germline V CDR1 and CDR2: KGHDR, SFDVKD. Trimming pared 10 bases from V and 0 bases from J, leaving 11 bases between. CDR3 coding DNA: TGTGCCACTTCTGACAGCGCGAACACCGGGGAGCTGTTTTTT. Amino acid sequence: CATSDSANTGELFF.

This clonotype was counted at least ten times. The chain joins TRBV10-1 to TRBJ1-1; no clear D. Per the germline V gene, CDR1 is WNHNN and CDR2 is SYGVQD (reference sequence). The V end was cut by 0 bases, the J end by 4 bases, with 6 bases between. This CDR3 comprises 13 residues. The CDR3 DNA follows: TGCGCCAGCAGTGAGTCATACGGCACTGAAGCTTTCTTT. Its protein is CASSESYGTEAFF.

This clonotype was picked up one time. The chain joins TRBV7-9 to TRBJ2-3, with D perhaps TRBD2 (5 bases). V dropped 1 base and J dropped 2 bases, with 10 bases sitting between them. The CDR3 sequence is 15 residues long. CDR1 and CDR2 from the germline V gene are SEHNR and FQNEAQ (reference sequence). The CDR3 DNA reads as TGTGCCAGCAGCTTAGGGCGGGCGTTCACAGATACGCAGTATTTT. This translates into CASSLGRAFTDTQYF.